One sample yielded the 16 T cell receptor beta chains listed below, sequenced in a study of T cells in Graves' hyperthyroidism and ophthalmopathy. The investigators amplified TCR beta CDR3 regions from RNA transcripts. Initially, a first-round RT-PCR of the TCR CDR3 employed the HTBI primer set. In TCRdb, the multiplex PCR reads were re-called with MiXCR into one record per CDR3 protein. The data hold roughly 640,000 distinct CDR3 sequences, with around 15% observed a single time. The sequencing sample was made of blood. The receptors here all came from a middle-aged woman with Graves' ophthalmopathy.

This clonotype was recorded at least ten times. The chain employs TRBV12-3 or TRBV12-4 and TRBJ1-3, with D unresolved. The CDR3 is 13 amino acids. Trimming left V 6 bases short and J 4 bases short, with 10 bases between. The CDR3, as DNA: TGTGCCAGCAGGCCCGAGGTGGGAAACACCATATATTTT. Translation: CASRPEVGNTIYF.

The gene calls are TRBV5-1 and TRBJ2-6; a weak D match, TRBD1 (6 bases). V was shortened by 0 bases and J by 0 bases, with 16 bases between the two germline ends. Germline CDR1 reads SGHRS; CDR2 reads YFSETQ. This CDR3 spans 19 amino acids. CDR3 DNA sequence: TGCGCCAGCAGCTTGGTCGGACAGCTCGCGCCCTCTGGGGCCAACGTCCTGACTTTC. Translating it yields CASSLVGQLAPSGANVLTF.

This clonotype was detected many times. This sequence joins TRBV2 and TRBJ2-3, with D unresolved. Deletions cut 6 bases from V and 1 base from J, with 14 bases between. CDR1 and CDR2 (germline): SNHLY, FYNNEI. The CDR3 is 15 residues long. This CDR3 reads CASRSSSVGTDTQYF. CDR3 sequence (DNA): TGTGCCAGCAGGAGTTCTAGTGTTGGCACAGATACGCAGTATTTT.

Regarding this clonotype: This may be a read error: a much more frequent sequence differs by one nucleotide. The chain employs TRBV2 and TRBJ1-1; no definite D call. The CDR3 covers 11 residues. The V gene's germline CDR1 is SNHLY and CDR2 FYNNEI. In nucleotides, the CDR3 is TGTGTCAGAAGTGAGGTAACTGAAGCTTTCTTT. Residues: CVRSEVTEAFF. Drawing the rest from reference TRBV2 and TRBJ1-1, the complete variable domain is EPEVTQTPSHQVTQMGQEVILRCVPISNHLYFYWYRQILGQKVEFLVSFYNNEISEKSEIFDDQFSVERPDGSNFTLKIRSTKLEDSAMYFCVRSEVTEAFFGQGTRLTVV.

This sequence joins TRBV7-8 and TRBJ1-4, with D hard to call. Trimming pared 5 bases from V and 10 bases from J, leaving 11 bases between. The CDR3 covers 12 residues. From germline, CDR1 is SGHVS and CDR2 FQNEAQ. The CDR3: CASSLPHGKLFF. For the CDR3, the DNA is TGTGCCAGCAGCCTGCCTCACGGAAAACTGTTTTTT.

This clonotype was seen ten or more times. The chain uses TRBV11-2 and TRBJ1-2; 7 bases align to TRBD1. Germline-derived CDR1 and CDR2 are SGHAT and FQNNGV. The J segment lost 7 bases and the V segment lost 3 bases, leaving 5 bases of the junction unmatched. The CDR3 contains 13 residues. In DNA form, the CDR3 reads TGTGCCAGCAGCTTGTCAGGGGGTGGTGGCTACACCTTC. Translating gives CASSLSGGGGYTF.

This clonotype was found a few times. The chain joins TRBV6-1 to TRBJ1-6; 8 nucleotides match TRBD1. Germline V gives CDR1 MNHNS, CDR2 SASEGT. The CDR3 is 14 amino acids. Germline trimming cut 6 bases from V and 6 bases from J; bases unmatched to any gene: 4. The CDR3 region has the DNA TGTGCCAGCAGGACCGGACAGGGTAATTCACCCCTCCACTTT. This encodes CASRTGQGNSPLHF.

This clonotype was seen at least ten times. The genes are TRBV5-1 and TRBJ1-4, with D possibly matching TRBD1 (6 bases). Germline V gives CDR1 SGHRS, CDR2 YFSETQ. The length of the CDR3 is 15 residues. The ends were cut back, 5 bases at V and 3 bases at J, with 14 bases in the middle. DNA of the CDR3: TGCGCCAGCAGGATCCAGGGGATCTCTAATGAAAAACTGTTTTTT. Its protein is CASRIQGISNEKLFF.

The chain links TRBV19 to TRBJ1-5; TRBD1 aligns across 7 bases. The CDR3 has 17 residues. Trimming took 3 bases from V and 3 from J; bases not matched to a gene: 11. The germline gives CDR1 LNHDA, CDR2 SQIVND (reference sequence). The CDR3: CASSISGGAWNNQPQHF. In DNA form, the CDR3 reads TGTGCCAGTAGTATTTCAGGGGGAGCGTGGAACAATCAGCCCCAGCATTTT.

The V and J genes are TRBV12-3 or TRBV12-4 and TRBJ2-5, with D perhaps TRBD2 (5 bases). The CDR3 totals 16 residues. Trimming cost V 3 bases and J 0 bases, with 14 bases left between them. The CDR3 protein is CASSFSRAGYQETQYF. Here the CDR3 DNA reads TGTGCCAGCAGTTTCTCGCGGGCTGGGTACCAAGAGACCCAGTACTTC.

The chain has TRBV14 and TRBJ2-7, with a tentative D call TRBD2 (6 bases). The CDR3 sequence is 15 residues long. Germline V gives CDR1 SGHDN, CDR2 FVKESK. The V end lost 1 base, the J end lost 2 bases, and 12 bases lay between the germline ends. DNA of the CDR3: TGTGCCAGCAGCCAAGGTGGCCGGACTACCTACGAGCAGTACTTC. Protein: CASSQGGRTTYEQYF. Variable domain in full (rest from reference TRBV14 and TRBJ2-7): EAGVTQFPSHSVIEKGQTVTLRCDPISGHDNLYWYRRVMGKEIKFLLHFVKESKQDESGMPNNRFLAERTGGTYSTLKVQPAELEDSGVYFCASSQGGRTTYEQYFGPGTRLTVT.

This clonotype showed up many times. The chain is built from TRBV5-1 and TRBJ2-7; 7 positions agree with TRBD1. V shed 0 bases and J 4 bases; nucleotides not matched to a gene: 16. The CDR3 has 18 residues. CDR1 is SGHRS, CDR2 YFSETQ, per germline. The CDR3 protein is CASSLAGTVNSLGYEQYF. The CDR3 nucleotides read TGCGCCAGCAGCTTGGCCGGGACAGTAAACTCATTGGGGTACGAGCAGTACTTC.

This clonotype appeared many times. The V and J genes are TRBV18 and TRBJ1-5, with D possibly being TRBD1 (5 bases). The CDR3 has 15 residues. Germline CDR1 is KGHSH and CDR2 is LQKENI. Deletions cut 1 base from V and 4 bases from J, with 11 bases between. The CDR3: CASSPLEGLNQPQHF. CDR3 bases: TGTGCCAGCTCACCACTCGAGGGACTAAATCAGCCCCAGCATTTT.

There are a few counts of this clonotype. The chain's CDR3 is CASSYGLADKNIQYF. The CDR3 DNA reads TGTGCCAGCAGCTACGGACTAGCGGACAAAAACATTCAGTACTTC. The genes are TRBV4-2 and TRBJ2-4, with 10 nucleotides matching TRBD2. This CDR3 is built from 15 residues. The V and J ends lost 5 bases and 3 bases, in that order; junction bases with no gene match: 4. The germline gives CDR1 LGHNA, CDR2 YNFKEQ.

This clonotype came up many times. The chain couples TRBV6-1 to TRBJ2-7; D might be TRBD2 (7 bases). The CDR3 loop spans 15 amino acids. V was clipped by 1 base and J by 0 bases, with 10 bases between them. Germline lookup yields CDR1 MNHNS and CDR2 SASEGT. The CDR3 region has the DNA TGTGCCAGCAGTGAAGAGGGGGGGATCTCCTACGAGCAGTACTTC. It encodes CASSEEGGISYEQYF.

Comment on this clonotype: Given a much more abundant clone one base away, this may be a read error. The chain uses TRBV15 and TRBJ1-1; unclear D gene. The V end lost 5 bases, the J end lost 1 base, and 8 bases lay between the germline ends. The germline V gene encodes CDR1 LNHNV and CDR2 YYDKDF (reference sequence). This CDR3 comprises 13 residues. In DNA, the CDR3 is TGTGCCACCAGCCGGCTGAGGAACACTGAAGCTTTCTTT. It specifies CATSRLRNTEAFF.